This is a list of T cell receptor beta chains from one sample in a study of shared clonotypes between healthy human individuals. Repertoires were generated with immunoSEQ multiplex PCR, while TCRdb's copy carries only in-frame clones and drops some. In the table there are hundreds of thousands of clones, 95% to 97% of which are singletons. Sample: naive CD4+ T cells sorted from blood. The receptors stem from a woman in her twenties or thirties in good health. The CDR3 runs from the conserved cysteine through the conserved F or W. The order of the fields is clone size, V gene, J gene, D gene, CDR3 protein, CDR3 DNA. The D gene is left open where the match is weak. Only some rows state a clone size, as once, few, many or a class for expanded clones.

clone_size: .; v_call: TRBV5-1; j_call: TRBJ2-7; d_call: TRBD2; cdr3_aa: CASRASGTGEQYF; cdr3_nt: TGCGCCAGCAGGGCTAGCGGGACGGGCGAGCAGTACTTC
clone_size: .; v_call: TRBV19; j_call: TRBJ2-7; d_call: TRBD2; cdr3_aa: CASSSSGRAENEQYF; cdr3_nt: TGTGCCAGTAGTAGTAGCGGGAGGGCGGAGAACGAGCAGTACTTC
clone_size: .; v_call: TRBV19; j_call: TRBJ2-1; d_call: TRBD2; cdr3_aa: CASTSPGLVNEQFF; cdr3_nt: TGTGCCAGTACCTCCCCGGGACTAGTCAATGAGCAGTTCTTC
clone_size: .; v_call: TRBV9; j_call: TRBJ1-1; d_call: .; cdr3_aa: CASSVRGVNTEAFF; cdr3_nt: TGTGCCAGCAGCGTTAGAGGGGTGAACACTGAAGCTTTCTTT
clone_size: .; v_call: TRBV6-6; j_call: TRBJ1-5; d_call: TRBD1; cdr3_aa: CASRPGTGDNQPQHF; cdr3_nt: TGTGCCAGCAGACCCGGGACAGGGGATAATCAGCCCCAGCATTTT
clone_size: .; v_call: TRBV19; j_call: TRBJ1-6; d_call: TRBD1; cdr3_aa: CASRAGGRDNSPLHF; cdr3_nt: TGTGCCAGTAGGGCAGGGGGTAGAGATAATTCACCCCTCCACTTT
clone_size: .; v_call: TRBV6-1; j_call: TRBJ2-5; d_call: .; cdr3_aa: CASSEVFGLETQYF; cdr3_nt: TGTGCCAGCAGTGAAGTGTTCGGGTTGGAGACCCAGTACTTC
clone_size: .; v_call: TRBV5-8; j_call: TRBJ1-5; d_call: TRBD1; cdr3_aa: CASSLVGTGGSNQPQHF; cdr3_nt: TGTGCCAGCAGCTTGGTGGGCACAGGGGGAAGCAATCAGCCCCAGCATTTT
clone_size: .; v_call: TRBV19; j_call: TRBJ1-4; d_call: .; cdr3_aa: CASSRNNPGRNEKLFF; cdr3_nt: TGTGCCAGTAGTAGAAATAACCCGGGACGGAATGAAAAACTGTTTTTT
clone_size: .; v_call: TRBV28; j_call: TRBJ1-5; d_call: .; cdr3_aa: CASRPPVLRQPQHF; cdr3_nt: TGTGCCAGCCGCCCCCCGGTTTTACGGCAGCCCCAGCATTTT
clone_size: .; v_call: TRBV28; j_call: TRBJ2-7; d_call: TRBD2; cdr3_aa: CASSPSGSGTTYEQYF; cdr3_nt: TGTGCCAGCAGCCCCTCCGGTAGCGGGACTACCTACGAGCAGTACTTC
clone_size: .; v_call: TRBV2; j_call: TRBJ2-7; d_call: .; cdr3_aa: CASSESEVGEQYF; cdr3_nt: TGTGCCAGCAGTGAAAGTGAAGTGGGCGAGCAGTACTTC
clone_size: .; v_call: TRBV6-5; j_call: TRBJ1-2; d_call: .; cdr3_aa: CASRGDESYGYTF; cdr3_nt: TGTGCCAGCAGGGGGGACGAGAGTTATGGCTACACCTTC
clone_size: .; v_call: TRBV11-2; j_call: TRBJ2-5; d_call: .; cdr3_aa: CASSLMTGETQYF; cdr3_nt: TGTGCCAGCAGCTTAATGACCGGGGAGACCCAGTACTTC
clone_size: .; v_call: TRBV4-1; j_call: TRBJ2-3; d_call: .; cdr3_aa: CASSQNFLGGRTDTQYF; cdr3_nt: TGCGCCAGCAGCCAAAATTTTCTCGGGGGGCGCACAGATACGCAGTATTTT
clone_size: .; v_call: TRBV5-1; j_call: TRBJ2-4; d_call: .; cdr3_aa: CASSSGTVAKNIQYF; cdr3_nt: TGCGCCAGCAGCTCCGGGACCGTAGCCAAAAACATTCAGTACTTC
clone_size: .; v_call: TRBV28; j_call: TRBJ2-7; d_call: .; cdr3_aa: CASSFDQVRYEQYF; cdr3_nt: TGTGCCAGCAGTTTCGATCAGGTCCGCTATGAGCAGTACTTC
clone_size: .; v_call: TRBV7-3; j_call: TRBJ2-7; d_call: TRBD2; cdr3_aa: CASSPGTSGRQINEQYF; cdr3_nt: TGTGCCAGCAGCCCCGGGACTAGCGGGAGGCAAATTAACGAGCAGTACTTC
clone_size: .; v_call: TRBV5-1; j_call: TRBJ2-2; d_call: TRBD2; cdr3_aa: CASSSQGLAVTGELFF; cdr3_nt: TGCGCCAGCAGCTCCCAAGGACTAGCGGTCACCGGGGAGCTGTTTTTT
clone_size: .; v_call: TRBV28; j_call: TRBJ1-2; d_call: .; cdr3_aa: CASSPGGLNYGYTF; cdr3_nt: TGTGCCAGCAGTCCGGGGGGCTTGAACTATGGCTACACCTTC
clone_size: .; v_call: TRBV4-1; j_call: TRBJ2-1; d_call: .; cdr3_aa: CASSQQMGYNEQFF; cdr3_nt: TGCGCCAGCAGCCAACAGATGGGGTACAATGAGCAGTTCTTC
clone_size: .; v_call: TRBV19; j_call: TRBJ2-2; d_call: TRBD2; cdr3_aa: CASSIVQLAGGGNTGELFF; cdr3_nt: TGTGCCAGTAGTATTGTTCAACTAGCGGGAGGGGGGAACACCGGGGAGCTGTTTTTT
clone_size: .; v_call: TRBV11-2; j_call: TRBJ2-7; d_call: TRBD2; cdr3_aa: CASSSLAGAYYEQYF; cdr3_nt: TGTGCCAGCAGCTCCCTAGCGGGAGCGTACTACGAGCAGTACTTC
clone_size: .; v_call: TRBV2; j_call: TRBJ2-7; d_call: .; cdr3_aa: CATDEDGYPYEQYF; cdr3_nt: TGTGCCACCGACGAGGACGGGTATCCCTACGAGCAGTACTTC
clone_size: .; v_call: TRBV7-2; j_call: TRBJ1-1; d_call: .; cdr3_aa: CASSLWGENTEAFF; cdr3_nt: TGTGCCAGCAGCTTATGGGGGGAGAACACTGAAGCTTTCTTT
clone_size: .; v_call: TRBV28; j_call: TRBJ2-7; d_call: .; cdr3_aa: CASSRPQGGEQYF; cdr3_nt: TGTGCCAGCAGTCGCCCTCAGGGGGGGGAGCAGTACTTC
clone_size: .; v_call: TRBV5-1; j_call: TRBJ2-1; d_call: .; cdr3_aa: CASMEGASNEQFF; cdr3_nt: TGCGCCAGCATGGAGGGAGCCAGCAATGAGCAGTTCTTC
clone_size: .; v_call: TRBV5-4; j_call: TRBJ2-7; d_call: TRBD1; cdr3_aa: CASRPGQGAYEQYF; cdr3_nt: TGTGCCAGCAGGCCGGGACAGGGGGCCTACGAGCAGTACTTC
clone_size: .; v_call: TRBV21-1; j_call: TRBJ1-2; d_call: .; cdr3_aa: CASSKEGRAIIGWGYTF; cdr3_nt: TGTGCCAGCAGCAAAGAGGGCCGGGCCATCATTGGGTGGGGCTACACCTTC
clone_size: .; v_call: TRBV12-5; j_call: TRBJ1-2; d_call: TRBD1; cdr3_aa: CASGRDRAYGYTF; cdr3_nt: TGTGCTAGTGGCCGGGACAGGGCCTATGGCTACACCTTC
clone_size: .; v_call: TRBV27; j_call: TRBJ2-4; d_call: .; cdr3_aa: CASSLGRKVYIQYF; cdr3_nt: TGTGCCAGCAGTTTGGGCAGGAAAGTATACATTCAGTACTTC
clone_size: .; v_call: TRBV2; j_call: TRBJ2-5; d_call: TRBD1; cdr3_aa: CATQGQGNQETQYF; cdr3_nt: TGTGCCACCCAAGGACAGGGGAACCAAGAGACCCAGTACTTC
clone_size: .; v_call: TRBV6-6; j_call: TRBJ2-7; d_call: .; cdr3_aa: CASSYGATGAYEQYF; cdr3_nt: TGTGCCAGCAGTTACGGGGCCACAGGCGCCTACGAGCAGTACTTC
clone_size: .; v_call: TRBV20-1; j_call: TRBJ2-1; d_call: .; cdr3_aa: CSAKPGGEQFF; cdr3_nt: TGCAGTGCTAAACCGGGCGGTGAGCAGTTCTTC
clone_size: .; v_call: TRBV7-9; j_call: TRBJ2-7; d_call: .; cdr3_aa: CASSSGLPRDADEQYF; cdr3_nt: TGTGCCAGCAGCTCAGGCCTCCCCCGGGACGCGGACGAGCAGTACTTC
clone_size: .; v_call: TRBV6-1; j_call: TRBJ2-7; d_call: .; cdr3_aa: CASSEVPSYEQYF; cdr3_nt: TGTGCCAGCAGTGAAGTTCCAAGCTACGAGCAGTACTTC
clone_size: .; v_call: TRBV28; j_call: TRBJ2-7; d_call: TRBD2; cdr3_aa: CASSFLTSGRAHEQYF; cdr3_nt: TGTGCCAGCAGTTTCCTGACTAGCGGGAGAGCCCACGAGCAGTACTTC
clone_size: .; v_call: TRBV6-5; j_call: TRBJ2-1; d_call: TRBD2; cdr3_aa: CASSYSGSSYNEQFF; cdr3_nt: TGTGCCAGCAGTTACAGCGGGAGCTCCTACAATGAGCAGTTCTTC
clone_size: .; v_call: TRBV13; j_call: TRBJ2-1; d_call: TRBD1; cdr3_aa: CASSFYRLTGGNEQFF; cdr3_nt: TGTGCCAGCAGCTTTTATCGCCTAACAGGGGGCAATGAGCAGTTCTTC
clone_size: .; v_call: TRBV28; j_call: TRBJ2-7; d_call: .; cdr3_aa: CASSSTLPYEQYF; cdr3_nt: TGTGCCAGCAGTTCGACTCTACCCTACGAGCAGTACTTC
clone_size: .; v_call: TRBV5-6; j_call: TRBJ1-5; d_call: .; cdr3_aa: CASSRQDQPQHF; cdr3_nt: TGTGCCAGCAGCAGACAGGATCAGCCCCAGCATTTT
clone_size: .; v_call: TRBV5-1; j_call: TRBJ2-3; d_call: TRBD2; cdr3_aa: CASSGAGGTDTQYF; cdr3_nt: TGCGCCAGCAGCGGAGCGGGAGGGACGGATACGCAGTATTTT
clone_size: .; v_call: TRBV7-6; j_call: TRBJ2-7; d_call: .; cdr3_aa: CASSHGPTYEQYF; cdr3_nt: TGTGCCAGCAGCCACGGGCCCACCTACGAGCAGTACTTC
clone_size: .; v_call: TRBV18; j_call: TRBJ2-7; d_call: .; cdr3_aa: CASSAGTRTYEQYF; cdr3_nt: TGTGCCAGCTCAGCCGGGACGAGAACCTACGAGCAGTACTTC
clone_size: .; v_call: TRBV4-1; j_call: TRBJ1-4; d_call: .; cdr3_aa: CASSHGDRFSATNEKLFF; cdr3_nt: TGCGCCAGCAGCCATGGTGACAGGTTTTCCGCAACTAATGAAAAACTGTTTTTT
clone_size: .; v_call: TRBV18; j_call: TRBJ2-2; d_call: .; cdr3_aa: CASSRGGGSTGELFF; cdr3_nt: TGTGCCAGCTCCCGAGGAGGCGGATCCACCGGGGAGCTGTTTTTT
clone_size: once; v_call: TRBV10-1; j_call: TRBJ2-2; d_call: .; cdr3_aa: CASRRTRSGELFF; cdr3_nt: TGCGCCAGCAGACGGACCCGGTCCGGGGAGCTGTTTTTT
clone_size: once; v_call: TRBV19; j_call: TRBJ2-7; d_call: TRBD2; cdr3_aa: CASSPSGGGRYEQYF; cdr3_nt: TGTGCCAGTAGTCCCTCTGGGGGGGGTAGGTACGAGCAGTACTTC
clone_size: .; v_call: TRBV28; j_call: TRBJ2-7; d_call: .; cdr3_aa: CASSSGQSYEQYF; cdr3_nt: TGTGCCAGCAGTTCCGGACAGTCCTACGAGCAGTACTTC
clone_size: .; v_call: TRBV6-1; j_call: TRBJ2-2; d_call: .; cdr3_aa: CASSEARDSLAGGPGELFF; cdr3_nt: TGTGCCAGCAGTGAGGCCCGGGACAGCCTTGCGGGAGGACCCGGGGAGCTGTTTTTT
clone_size: .; v_call: TRBV6-6; j_call: TRBJ2-5; d_call: TRBD1; cdr3_aa: CASSPDRGPSGEQYF; cdr3_nt: TGTGCCAGCAGTCCGGACAGGGGCCCGTCAGGAGAGCAGTACTTC
clone_size: .; v_call: TRBV2; j_call: TRBJ1-4; d_call: .; cdr3_aa: CASSEAGGGEKLFF; cdr3_nt: TGTGCCAGCAGTGAAGCCGGGGGGGGTGAAAAACTGTTTTTT
clone_size: .; v_call: TRBV11-2; j_call: TRBJ1-1; d_call: TRBD1; cdr3_aa: CASSKGQGEIEAFF; cdr3_nt: TGTGCCAGCAGCAAGGGACAGGGGGAGATTGAAGCTTTCTTT
clone_size: .; v_call: TRBV18; j_call: TRBJ1-5; d_call: .; cdr3_aa: CASSPADGQPQHF; cdr3_nt: TGTGCCAGCTCACCGGCTGACGGTCAGCCCCAGCATTTT
clone_size: .; v_call: TRBV19; j_call: TRBJ2-4; d_call: .; cdr3_aa: CASSMGLWVSKNIQYF; cdr3_nt: TGTGCCAGTAGTATGGGTCTCTGGGTGTCCAAAAACATTCAGTACTTC
clone_size: .; v_call: TRBV6-1; j_call: TRBJ2-7; d_call: .; cdr3_aa: CASSELGGLPYEQYF; cdr3_nt: TGTGCCAGCAGTGAGTTAGGGGGGCTGCCCTACGAGCAGTACTTC
clone_size: .; v_call: TRBV10-3; j_call: TRBJ2-3; d_call: TRBD2; cdr3_aa: CAIRTSGTFADTQYF; cdr3_nt: TGTGCCATCAGGACTAGCGGGACTTTCGCAGATACGCAGTATTTT